This T cell receptor (beta chain) is from a study of vaccination effects on CD4 cells after COVID-19. Ahead of sequencing, the ViraFEST assay grew antigen-specific CD4+ T cells using viral peptide pools. At the end of 10 days of culture, CD4+ T cells were isolated. Infection with SARS-CoV-2 occurred in the person between March and December 2020, and PCR confirmed it. J lost 3 bases, V lost 4 bases, and 13 bases had no gene match. CDR3 length: 18 amino acids. Germline values: CDR1 SEHNR, CDR2 FQNEAQ (reference sequence). Assay: immunoSEQ multiplex PCR; the TCRdb copy retains only in-frame clones and omits some. The sample comprises approximately 30,000 clones, 70% to 85% of which are singletons, and 28% rests with the top ten. In the case of this clone: Its specificity is unknown.

The specimen was CD4+ T cells from PBMCs cultured with a peptide pool, collected before COVID-19 vaccination. The TCR comes from a human donor who had a prior SARS-CoV-2 infection. The V and J genes are TRBV7-9 and TRBJ2-5; 11 nucleotides agree with TRBD1. The CDR3 coding sequence is TGTGCCAGCAGCTCCCTTTGGGGGACAGGGGGTCAGGAAGAGACCCAGTACTTC. This translates into CASSSLWGTGGQEETQYF.